This TCR beta chain was documented in a study of PD-1 blockade in classical Hodgkin lymphoma. The length of the CDR3 is 10 residues. Germline V gene sequence: CDR1 SNHLY, CDR2 FYNNEI. Trimming stripped 7 bases from V and 3 bases from J, with 4 bases between. As to this clone: Its antigen is unknown.

Time point meaning: cycle 4 day 1 (C4D1), after 5 to 7 weeks of nivolumab. All trial patients relapsed after autologous stem cell transplantation. Assay: immunoSEQ multiplex PCR; the TCRdb copy retains only in-frame clones and omits some. This sample has some 30,000 clones, with over 55% found just once. Study-wide points: Differences between repertoires have undefined causes, possibly disease activity or prior therapy.

The material was peripheral blood mononuclear cells (PBMCs), obtained before the fourth cycle of nivolumab. The rearrangement joins TRBV2 to TRBJ2-7; D unclear. The origin of this receptor is a human donor with classical Hodgkin lymphoma. In DNA, the CDR3 is TGTGCCAGCATGAACTACGAGCAGTACTTC. Translation: CASMNYEQYF.